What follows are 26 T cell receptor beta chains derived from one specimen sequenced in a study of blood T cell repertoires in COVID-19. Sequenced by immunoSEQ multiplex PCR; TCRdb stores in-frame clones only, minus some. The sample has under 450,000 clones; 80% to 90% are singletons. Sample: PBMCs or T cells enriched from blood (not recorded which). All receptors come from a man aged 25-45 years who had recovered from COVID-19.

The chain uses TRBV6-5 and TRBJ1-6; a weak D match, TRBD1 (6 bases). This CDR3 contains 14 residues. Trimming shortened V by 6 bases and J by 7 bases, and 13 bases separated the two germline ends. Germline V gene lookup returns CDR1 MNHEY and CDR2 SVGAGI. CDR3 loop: CASRAGGENSPLHF. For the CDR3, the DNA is TGTGCCAGCAGGGCGGGGGGCGAGAATTCACCCCTCCACTTT.

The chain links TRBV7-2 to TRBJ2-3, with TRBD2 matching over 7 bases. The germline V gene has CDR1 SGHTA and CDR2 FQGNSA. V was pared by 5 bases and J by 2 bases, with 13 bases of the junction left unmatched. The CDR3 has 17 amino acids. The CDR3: CASSQNSGLIITDTQYF. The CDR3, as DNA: TGTGCCAGCAGCCAAAATTCGGGACTAATCATCACAGATACGCAGTATTTT.

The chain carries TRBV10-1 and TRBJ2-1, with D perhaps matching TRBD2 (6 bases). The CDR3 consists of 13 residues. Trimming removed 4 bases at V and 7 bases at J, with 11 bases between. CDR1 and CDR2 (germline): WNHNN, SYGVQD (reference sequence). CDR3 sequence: CASSGAGRNEQFF. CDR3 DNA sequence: TGCGCCAGCAGTGGGGCGGGGCGGAATGAGCAGTTCTTC.

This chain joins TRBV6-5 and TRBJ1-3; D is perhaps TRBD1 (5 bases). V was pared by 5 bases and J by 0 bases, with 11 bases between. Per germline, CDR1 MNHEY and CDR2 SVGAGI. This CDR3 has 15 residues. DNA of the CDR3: TGTGCCAGCAGTCCCGGGCAGGGCTCTGGAAACACCATATATTTT. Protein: CASSPGQGSGNTIYF.

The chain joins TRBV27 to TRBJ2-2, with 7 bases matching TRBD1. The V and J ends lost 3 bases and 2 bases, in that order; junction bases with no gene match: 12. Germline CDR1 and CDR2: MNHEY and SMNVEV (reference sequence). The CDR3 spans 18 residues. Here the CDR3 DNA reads TGTGCCAGCAGTTTCCTCATCCCGGGACAGCACAACACCGGGGAGCTGTTTTTT. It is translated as CASSFLIPGQHNTGELFF.

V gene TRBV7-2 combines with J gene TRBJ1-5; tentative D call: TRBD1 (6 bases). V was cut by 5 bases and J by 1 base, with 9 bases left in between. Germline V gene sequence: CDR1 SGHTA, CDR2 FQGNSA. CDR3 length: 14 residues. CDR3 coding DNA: TGTGCCAGCAGCGGGACACTCAGCAATCAGCCCCAGCATTTT. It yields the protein CASSGTLSNQPQHF.

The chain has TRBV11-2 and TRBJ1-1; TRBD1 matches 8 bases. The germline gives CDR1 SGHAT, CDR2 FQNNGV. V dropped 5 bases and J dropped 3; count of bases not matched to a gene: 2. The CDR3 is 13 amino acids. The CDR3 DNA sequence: TGTGCCAGCAGCGGACAGGGATACACTGAAGCTTTCTTT. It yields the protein CASSGQGYTEAFF.

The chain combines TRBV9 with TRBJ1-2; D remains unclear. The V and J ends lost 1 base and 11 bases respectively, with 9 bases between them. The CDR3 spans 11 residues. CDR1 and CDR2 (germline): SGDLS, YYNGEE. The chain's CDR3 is CASSVLTEYTF. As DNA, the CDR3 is TGTGCCAGCAGCGTATTAACAGAGTACACCTTC.

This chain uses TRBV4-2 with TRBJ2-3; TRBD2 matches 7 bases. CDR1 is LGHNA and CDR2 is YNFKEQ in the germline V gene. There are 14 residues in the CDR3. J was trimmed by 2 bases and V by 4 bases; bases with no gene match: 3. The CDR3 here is CASSPGTTTDTQYF. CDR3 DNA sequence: TGTGCCAGCAGCCCCGGGACTACCACAGATACGCAGTATTTT.

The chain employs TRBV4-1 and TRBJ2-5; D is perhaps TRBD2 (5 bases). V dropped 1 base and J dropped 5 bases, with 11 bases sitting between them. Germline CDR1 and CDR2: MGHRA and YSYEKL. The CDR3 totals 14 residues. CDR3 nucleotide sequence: TGCGCCAGCAGCCAAGGACGGGGTTGGGAGACCCAGTACTTC. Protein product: CASSQGRGWETQYF.

The CDR3 loop reads CASSTDRTGGYTF. CDR3 bases: TGCGCCAGCAGCACCGACAGGACAGGAGGCTACACCTTC. The rearrangement uses TRBV5-1 and TRBJ1-2, with 7 bases identical to TRBD1. Germline CDR1 is SGHRS and CDR2 is YFSETQ. Trimming took 4 bases from V and 8 from J; bases not matched to a gene: 8. CDR3 length: 13 amino acids.

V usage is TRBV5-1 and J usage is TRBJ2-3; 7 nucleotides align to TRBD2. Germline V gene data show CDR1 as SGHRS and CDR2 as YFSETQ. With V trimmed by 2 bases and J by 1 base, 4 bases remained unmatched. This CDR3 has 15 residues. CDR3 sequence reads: CASSFSGSGTDTQYF. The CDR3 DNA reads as TGCGCCAGCAGCTTTAGCGGGTCCGGCACAGATACGCAGTATTTT. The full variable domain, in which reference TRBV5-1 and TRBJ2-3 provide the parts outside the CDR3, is KAGVTQTPRYLIKTRGQQVTLSCSPISGHRSVSWYQQTPGQGLQFLFEYFSETQRNKGNFPGRFSGRQFSNSRSEMNVSTLELGDSALYLCASSFSGSGTDTQYFGPGTRLTVL.

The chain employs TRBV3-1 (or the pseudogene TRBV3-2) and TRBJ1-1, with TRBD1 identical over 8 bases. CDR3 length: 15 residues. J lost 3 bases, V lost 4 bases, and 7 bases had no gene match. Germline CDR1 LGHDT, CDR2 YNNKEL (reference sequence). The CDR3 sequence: CASSPWTGFDTEAFF. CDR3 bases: TGTGCCAGCAGCCCCTGGACAGGGTTCGACACTGAAGCTTTCTTT.

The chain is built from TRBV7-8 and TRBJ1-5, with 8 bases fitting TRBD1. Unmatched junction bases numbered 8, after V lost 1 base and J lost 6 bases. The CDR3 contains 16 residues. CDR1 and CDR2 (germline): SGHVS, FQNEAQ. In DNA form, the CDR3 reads TGTGCCAGCAGCTTAGGAGGACAGGGATGGGGTCAGCCCCAGCATTTT. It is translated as CASSLGGQGWGQPQHF.

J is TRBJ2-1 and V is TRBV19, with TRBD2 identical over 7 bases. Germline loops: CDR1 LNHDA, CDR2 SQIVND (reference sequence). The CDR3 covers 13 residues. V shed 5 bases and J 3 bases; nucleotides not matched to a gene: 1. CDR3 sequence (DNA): TGTGCCAGTAGTGGGGACTACTACAATGAGCAGTTCTTC. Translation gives CASSGDYYNEQFF.

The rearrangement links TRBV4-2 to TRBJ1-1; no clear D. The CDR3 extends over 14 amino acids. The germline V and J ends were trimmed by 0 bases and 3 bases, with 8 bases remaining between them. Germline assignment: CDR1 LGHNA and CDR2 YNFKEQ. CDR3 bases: TGTGCCAGCAGCCAAGAATTGAGGGACACTGAAGCTTTCTTT. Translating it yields CASSQELRDTEAFF.

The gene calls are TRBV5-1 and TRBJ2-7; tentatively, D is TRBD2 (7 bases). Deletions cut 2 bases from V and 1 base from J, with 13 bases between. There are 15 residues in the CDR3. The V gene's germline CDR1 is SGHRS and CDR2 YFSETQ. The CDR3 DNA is TGCGCCAGCAGCTTTATACAGGGAGGGTCCTACGAGCAGTACTTC. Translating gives CASSFIQGGSYEQYF. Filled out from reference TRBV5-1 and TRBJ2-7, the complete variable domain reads KAGVTQTPRYLIKTRGQQVTLSCSPISGHRSVSWYQQTPGQGLQFLFEYFSETQRNKGNFPGRFSGRQFSNSRSEMNVSTLELGDSALYLCASSFIQGGSYEQYFGPGTRLTVT.

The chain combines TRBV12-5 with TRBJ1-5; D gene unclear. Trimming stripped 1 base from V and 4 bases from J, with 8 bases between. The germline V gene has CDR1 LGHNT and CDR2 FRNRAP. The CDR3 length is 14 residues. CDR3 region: CASGLAGPNQPQHF. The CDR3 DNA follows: TGTGCTAGTGGTTTGGCAGGTCCGAATCAGCCCCAGCATTTT.

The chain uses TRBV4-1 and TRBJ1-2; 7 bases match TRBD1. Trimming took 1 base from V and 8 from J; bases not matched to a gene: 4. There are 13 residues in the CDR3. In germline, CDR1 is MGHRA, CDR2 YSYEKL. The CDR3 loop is CASSQATGEGYTF. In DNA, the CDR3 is TGCGCCAGCAGCCAAGCTACAGGGGAAGGCTACACCTTC.

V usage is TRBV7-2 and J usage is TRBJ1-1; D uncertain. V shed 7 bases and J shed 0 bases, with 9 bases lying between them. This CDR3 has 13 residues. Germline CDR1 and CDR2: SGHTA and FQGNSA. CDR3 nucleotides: TGTGCCAGCATACAGCCCATGAACACTGAAGCTTTCTTT. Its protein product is CASIQPMNTEAFF.

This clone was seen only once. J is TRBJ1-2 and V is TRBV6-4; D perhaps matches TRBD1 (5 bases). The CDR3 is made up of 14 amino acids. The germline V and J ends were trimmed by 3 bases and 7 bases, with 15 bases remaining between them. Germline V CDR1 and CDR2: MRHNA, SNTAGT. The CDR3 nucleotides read TGTGCCAGCAGTGAGAGTGGGGCTTTAGGTGGCTACACCTTC. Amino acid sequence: CASSESGALGGYTF.

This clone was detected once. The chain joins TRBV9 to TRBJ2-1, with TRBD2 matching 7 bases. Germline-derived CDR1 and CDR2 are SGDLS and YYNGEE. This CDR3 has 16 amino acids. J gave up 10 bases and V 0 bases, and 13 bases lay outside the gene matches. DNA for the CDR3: TGTGCCAGCAGCGTAGCGAGTTTAATGGTCGGGGGGGAGCAGTTCTTC. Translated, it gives CASSVASLMVGGEQFF.

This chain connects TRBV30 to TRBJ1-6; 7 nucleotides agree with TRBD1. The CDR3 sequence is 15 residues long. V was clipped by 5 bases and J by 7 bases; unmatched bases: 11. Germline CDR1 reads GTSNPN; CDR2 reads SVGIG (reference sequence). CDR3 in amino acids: CAWSWGTDRNSPLHF. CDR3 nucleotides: TGTGCCTGGTCTTGGGGGACAGACCGAAATTCACCCCTCCACTTT.

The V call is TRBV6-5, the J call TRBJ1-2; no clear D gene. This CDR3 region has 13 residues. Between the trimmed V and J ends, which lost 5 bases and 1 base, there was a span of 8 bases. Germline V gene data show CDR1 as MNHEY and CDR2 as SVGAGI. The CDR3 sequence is CASSLVINYGYTF. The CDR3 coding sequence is TGTGCCAGCAGTCTTGTAATTAACTATGGCTACACCTTC.

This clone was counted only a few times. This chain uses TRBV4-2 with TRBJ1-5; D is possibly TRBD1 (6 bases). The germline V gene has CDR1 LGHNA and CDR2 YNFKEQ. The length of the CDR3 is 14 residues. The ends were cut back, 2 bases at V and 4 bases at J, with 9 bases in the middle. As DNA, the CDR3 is TGTGCCAGCAGCCAAAATACAGGGAATCAGCCCCAGCATTTT. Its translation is CASSQNTGNQPQHF.

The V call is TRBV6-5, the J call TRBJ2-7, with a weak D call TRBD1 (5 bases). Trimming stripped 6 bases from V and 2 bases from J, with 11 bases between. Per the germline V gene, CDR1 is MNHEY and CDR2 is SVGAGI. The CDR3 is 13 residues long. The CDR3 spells CASRMTEAYEQYF. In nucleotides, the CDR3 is TGTGCCAGCAGGATGACAGAAGCCTACGAGCAGTACTTC.